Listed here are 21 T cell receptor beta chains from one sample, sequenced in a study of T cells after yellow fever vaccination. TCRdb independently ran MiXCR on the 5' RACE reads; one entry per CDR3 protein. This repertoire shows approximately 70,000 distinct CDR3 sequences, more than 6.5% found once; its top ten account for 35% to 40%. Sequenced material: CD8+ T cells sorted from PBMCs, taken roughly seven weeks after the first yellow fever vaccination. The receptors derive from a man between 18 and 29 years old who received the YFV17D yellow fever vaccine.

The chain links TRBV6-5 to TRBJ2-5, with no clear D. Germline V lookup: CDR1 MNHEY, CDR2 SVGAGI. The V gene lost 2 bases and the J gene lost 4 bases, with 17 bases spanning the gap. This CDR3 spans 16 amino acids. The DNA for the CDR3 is TGTGCCAGCAGTTACATGGGGTCTCTGGGTGGAGAGACCCAGTACTTC. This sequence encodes CASSYMGSLGGETQYF.

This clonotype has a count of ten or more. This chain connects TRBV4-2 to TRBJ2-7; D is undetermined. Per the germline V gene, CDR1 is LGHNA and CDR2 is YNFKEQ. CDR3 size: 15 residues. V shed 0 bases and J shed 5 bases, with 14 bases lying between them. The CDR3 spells CASSQEPRATNEQYF. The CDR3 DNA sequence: TGTGCCAGCAGCCAAGAGCCTAGGGCCACTAACGAGCAGTACTTC.

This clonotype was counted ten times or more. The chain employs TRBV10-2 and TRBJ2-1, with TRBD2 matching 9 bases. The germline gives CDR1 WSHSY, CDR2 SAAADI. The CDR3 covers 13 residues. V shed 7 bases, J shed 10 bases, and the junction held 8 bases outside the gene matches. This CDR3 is CASTGGGGKEQFF. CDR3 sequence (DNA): TGCGCCAGCACTGGCGGGGGGGGGAAAGAGCAGTTCTTC.

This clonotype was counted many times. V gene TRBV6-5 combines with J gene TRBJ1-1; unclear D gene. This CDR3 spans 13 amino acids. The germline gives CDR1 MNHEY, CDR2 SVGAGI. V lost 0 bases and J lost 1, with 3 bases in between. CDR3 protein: CASSYSENTEAFF. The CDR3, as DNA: TGTGCCAGCAGTTACTCAGAGAACACTGAAGCTTTCTTT.

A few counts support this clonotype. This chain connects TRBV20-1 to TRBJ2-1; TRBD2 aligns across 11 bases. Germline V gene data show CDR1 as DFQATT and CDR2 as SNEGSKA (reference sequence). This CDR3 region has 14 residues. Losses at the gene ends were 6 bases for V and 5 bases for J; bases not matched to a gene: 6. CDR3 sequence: CSAEVAGGNNEQFF. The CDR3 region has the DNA TGCAGTGCGGAAGTAGCGGGGGGGAACAATGAGCAGTTCTTC.

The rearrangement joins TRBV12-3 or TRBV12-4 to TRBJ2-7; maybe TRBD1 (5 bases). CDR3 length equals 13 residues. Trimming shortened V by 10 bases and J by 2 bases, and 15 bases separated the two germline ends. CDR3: CAICFWTPYEQYF. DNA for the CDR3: TGTGCCATCTGCTTTTGGACACCCTACGAGCAGTACTTC.

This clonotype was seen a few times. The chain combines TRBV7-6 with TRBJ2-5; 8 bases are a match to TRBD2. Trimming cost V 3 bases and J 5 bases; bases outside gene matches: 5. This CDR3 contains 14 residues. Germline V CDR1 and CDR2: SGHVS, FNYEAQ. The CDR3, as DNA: TGTGCCAGCAGCTTCGGGGGGGCGATTGAGACCCAGTACTTC. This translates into CASSFGGAIETQYF. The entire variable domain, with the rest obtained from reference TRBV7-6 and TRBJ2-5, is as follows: GAGVSQSPRYKVTKRGQDVALRCDPISGHVSLYWYRQALGQGPEFLTYFNYEAQQDKSGLPNDRFSAERPEGSISTLTIQRTEQRDSAMYRCASSFGGAIETQYFGPGTRLLVL.

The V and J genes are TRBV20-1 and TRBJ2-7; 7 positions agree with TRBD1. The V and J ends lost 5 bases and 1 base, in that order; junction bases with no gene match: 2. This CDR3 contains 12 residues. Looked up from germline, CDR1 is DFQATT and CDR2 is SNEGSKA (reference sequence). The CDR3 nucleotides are TGCAGTGCTGGGGACAGTTCCTACGAGCAGTACTTC. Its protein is CSAGDSSYEQYF.

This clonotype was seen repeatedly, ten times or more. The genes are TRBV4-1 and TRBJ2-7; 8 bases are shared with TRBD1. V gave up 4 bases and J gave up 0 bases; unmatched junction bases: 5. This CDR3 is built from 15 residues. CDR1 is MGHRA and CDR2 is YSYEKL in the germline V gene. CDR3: CASSPGQESSYEQYV. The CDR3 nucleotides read TGCGCCAGCAGCCCGGGACAGGAGAGCTCCTACGAGCAGTACGTC.

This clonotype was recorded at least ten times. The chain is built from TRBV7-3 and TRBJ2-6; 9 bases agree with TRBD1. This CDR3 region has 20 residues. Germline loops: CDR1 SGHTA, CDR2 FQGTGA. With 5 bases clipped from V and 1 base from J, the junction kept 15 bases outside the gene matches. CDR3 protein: CASSPSGTGSPLSGANVLTF. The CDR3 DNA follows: TGTGCCAGCAGCCCTTCTGGGACAGGGAGTCCTTTATCTGGGGCCAACGTCCTGACTTTC. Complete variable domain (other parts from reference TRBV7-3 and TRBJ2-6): GAGVSQTPSNKVTEKGKYVELRCDPISGHTALYWYRQSLGQGPEFLIYFQGTGAADDSGLPNDRFFAVRPEGSVSTLKIQRTERGDSAVYLCASSPSGTGSPLSGANVLTFGAGSRLTVL.

This CDR3 reads CASSTGKKNTEAFF. Here the CDR3 DNA reads TGTGCCAGCAGTACAGGGAAAAAGAACACTGAAGCTTTCTTT. The chain carries TRBV6-2 or TRBV6-3 and TRBJ1-1; tentative D call: TRBD1 (6 bases). This CDR3 is 14 amino acids long. Germline V gives CDR1 MNHEY, CDR2 SVGEGT. Trimming cost V 5 bases and J 1 base, with 11 bases left between them.

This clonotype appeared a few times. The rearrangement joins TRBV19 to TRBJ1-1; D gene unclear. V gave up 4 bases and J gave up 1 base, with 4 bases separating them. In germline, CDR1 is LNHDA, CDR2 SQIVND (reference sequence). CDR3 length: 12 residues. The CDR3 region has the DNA TGTGCCAGTAGTAACGGGAACACTGAAGCTTTCTTT. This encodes CASSNGNTEAFF.

As DNA, the CDR3 is TGTGCCAGCACCCTAGCGGGGGGGAACACAGATACGCAGTATTTT. Protein: CASTLAGGNTDTQYF. The chain joins TRBV4-2 to TRBJ2-3; TRBD2 agrees at 12 bases. CDR3 length: 15 residues. Germline-derived CDR1 and CDR2 are LGHNA and YNFKEQ. The V and J ends lost 7 bases and 2 bases, in that order; junction bases with no gene match: 4.

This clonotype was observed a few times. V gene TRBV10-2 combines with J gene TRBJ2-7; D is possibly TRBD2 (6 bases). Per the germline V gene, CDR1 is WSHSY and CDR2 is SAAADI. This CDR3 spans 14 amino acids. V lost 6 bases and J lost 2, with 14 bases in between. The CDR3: CASSGRPQTYEQYF. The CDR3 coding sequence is TGCGCCAGCAGCGGGAGACCCCAAACCTACGAGCAGTACTTC.

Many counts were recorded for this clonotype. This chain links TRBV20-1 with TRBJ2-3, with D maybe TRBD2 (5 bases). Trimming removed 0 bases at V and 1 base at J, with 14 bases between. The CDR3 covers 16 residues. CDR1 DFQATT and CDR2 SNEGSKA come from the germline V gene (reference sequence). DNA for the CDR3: TGCAGTGCTAGAGATAGGAGGAGCGGCCGCACAGATACGCAGTATTTT. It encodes CSARDRRSGRTDTQYF.

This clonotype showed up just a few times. The CDR3 protein is CASSLDSGHTEAFF. The DNA for the CDR3 is TGTGCCAGCAGCTTAGACTCAGGGCACACTGAAGCTTTCTTT. The V gene is TRBV7-9, the J gene TRBJ1-1, with D perhaps matching TRBD1 (5 bases). The CDR3 spans 14 residues. Trimming removed 1 base at V and 3 bases at J, with 9 bases between. In germline, CDR1 is SEHNR, CDR2 FQNEAQ (reference sequence).

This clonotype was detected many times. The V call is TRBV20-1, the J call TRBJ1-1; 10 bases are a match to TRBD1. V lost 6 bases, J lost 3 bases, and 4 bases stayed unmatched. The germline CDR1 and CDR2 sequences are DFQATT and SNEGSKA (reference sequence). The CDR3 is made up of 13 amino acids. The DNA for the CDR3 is TGCAGTGCCTCGGGGACAGGGGACACTGAAGCTTTCTTT. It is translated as CSASGTGDTEAFF.

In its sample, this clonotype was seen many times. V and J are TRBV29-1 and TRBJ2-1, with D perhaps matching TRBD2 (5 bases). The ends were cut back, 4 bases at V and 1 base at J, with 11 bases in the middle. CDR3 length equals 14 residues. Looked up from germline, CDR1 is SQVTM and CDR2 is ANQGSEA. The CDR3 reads CSVGSDFSYNEQFF. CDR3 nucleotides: TGCAGCGTTGGTAGCGATTTTTCCTACAATGAGCAGTTCTTC.

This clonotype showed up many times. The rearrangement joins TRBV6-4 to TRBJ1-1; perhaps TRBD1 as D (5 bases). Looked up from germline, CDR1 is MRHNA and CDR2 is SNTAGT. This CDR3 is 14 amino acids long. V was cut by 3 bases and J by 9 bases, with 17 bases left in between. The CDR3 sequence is CASSDSVGTGQAFF. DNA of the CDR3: TGTGCCAGCAGTGATTCTGTAGGGACGGGACAAGCTTTCTTT.

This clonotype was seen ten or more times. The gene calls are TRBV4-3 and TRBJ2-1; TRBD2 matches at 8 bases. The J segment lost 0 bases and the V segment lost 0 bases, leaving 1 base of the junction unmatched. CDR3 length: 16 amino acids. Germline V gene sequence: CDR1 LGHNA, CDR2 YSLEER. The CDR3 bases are TGCGCCAGCAGCCAAGATCTAGCGGGCTCCTACAATGAGCAGTTCTTC. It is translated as CASSQDLAGSYNEQFF.

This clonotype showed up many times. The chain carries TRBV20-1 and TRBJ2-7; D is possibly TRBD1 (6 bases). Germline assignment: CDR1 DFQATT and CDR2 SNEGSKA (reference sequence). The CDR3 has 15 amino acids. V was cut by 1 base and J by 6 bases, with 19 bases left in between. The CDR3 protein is CSARAQPPRGGEQYF. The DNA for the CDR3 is TGCAGTGCTAGAGCGCAGCCGCCCCGAGGGGGCGAGCAGTACTTC.